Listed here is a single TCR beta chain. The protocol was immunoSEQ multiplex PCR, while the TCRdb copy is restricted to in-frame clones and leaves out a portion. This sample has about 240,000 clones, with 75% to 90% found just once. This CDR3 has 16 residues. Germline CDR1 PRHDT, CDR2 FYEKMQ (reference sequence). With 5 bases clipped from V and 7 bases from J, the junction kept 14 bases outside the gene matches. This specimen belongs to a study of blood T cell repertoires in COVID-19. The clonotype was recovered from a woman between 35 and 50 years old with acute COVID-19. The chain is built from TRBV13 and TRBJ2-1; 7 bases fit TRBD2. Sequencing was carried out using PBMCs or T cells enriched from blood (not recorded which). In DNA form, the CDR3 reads TGTGCCAGCAGCGCCCAACTAGGGTGGGGGGGGAATGAGCAGTTCTTC. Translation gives CASSAQLGWGGNEQFF.